These T cell receptor beta chains were read from a single sample in a study of blood T cells in healthy people across ages. In TCRdb, the 5' RACE reads were re-called with MiXCR into one record per CDR3 protein. Of over a million distinct CDR3 sequences listed, approximately 40% are singletons. The sequenced sample was blood. Receptors originate from a woman younger than 35 in good health. Both conserved end residues are part of each CDR3. The D gene is left open where the match is weak. The size entry is marked missing in some rows and otherwise reads once, few, many or a size class.

d_gene,v_gene,abundance,j_gene,CDR3aa,CDR3nt
NA,TRBV29-1,few,TRBJ2-5,CSVLRPEETQYF,TGCAGCGTGCTAAGACCAGAAGAGACCCAGTACTTC
TRBD1,TRBV4-1,few,TRBJ2-3,CASSLRGQSRPEDTQYF,TGCGCCAGCAGCCTGAGGGGACAGAGTCGACCGGAGGATACGCAGTATTTT
NA,TRBV20-1,once,TRBJ2-5,CSASASEGKETQYF,TGCAGTGCTAGCGCTAGCGAGGGCAAAGAGACCCAGTACTTC
NA,TRBV29-1,few,TRBJ2-3,CSVCRTAGDTQYF,TGCAGCGTGTGCAGGACAGCCGGGGATACGCAGTATTTT
TRBD2,TRBV7-2,NA,TRBJ2-1,CASSRAAGEVYNEQFF,TGTGCCAGCAGCCGGGCAGCGGGAGAGGTCTACAATGAGCAGTTCTTC
TRBD1,TRBV15,few,TRBJ2-7,CATGQGPQEQYF,TGTGCCACGGGACAGGGTCCGCAAGAGCAGTACTTC
TRBD1,TRBV6-1,NA,TRBJ1-2,CASHWTGHGGYTF,TGTGCCAGCCATTGGACAGGTCACGGAGGCTACACCTTC
NA,TRBV11-2,NA,TRBJ2-7,CASSLESWGVSNYEQYF,TGTGCCAGCAGCTTAGAGAGCTGGGGTGTCAGCAACTACGAGCAGTACTTC
TRBD1,TRBV29-1,few,TRBJ1-2,CSVDEGQGVGGYGYTF,TGCAGCGTTGACGAAGGACAGGGAGTAGGTGGCTATGGCTACACCTTC
TRBD2,TRBV6-4,NA,TRBJ2-1,CASSAVTSGKNEQFF,TGTGCCAGCAGTGCCGTGACTAGCGGGAAAAATGAGCAGTTCTTC
TRBD1,TRBV2,few,TRBJ2-1,CASSGAQGDDEQFF,TGTGCCAGCAGTGGGGCACAGGGGGACGATGAGCAGTTCTTC
NA,TRBV28,NA,TRBJ1-2,CASSFAGASGYTF,TGTGCCAGCAGTTTTGCAGGGGCCTCCGGCTACACCTTC
TRBD1,TRBV9,NA,TRBJ1-3,CASSLLGQGAGNTIYF,TGTGCCAGCAGCCTGTTAGGACAGGGAGCAGGAAACACCATATATTTT
TRBD2,TRBV6-1,NA,TRBJ2-3,CASSLSETSAGTDTQYF,TGTGCCAGCAGTCTATCCGAAACTAGCGCCGGAACAGATACGCAGTATTTT
TRBD1,TRBV7-9,NA,TRBJ2-6,CASSLSQGTGANVLTF,TGTGCCAGCAGCTTGTCACAGGGGACCGGGGCCAACGTCCTGACTTTC
NA,TRBV7-2,few,TRBJ2-1,CASSLRRVGDNEQFF,TGTGCCAGCAGCCTCCGGCGTGTTGGGGACAATGAGCAGTTCTTC
NA,TRBV27,once,TRBJ2-3,CASSLSLRPTDTQYF,TGTGCCAGCAGTTTATCATTAAGGCCCACAGATACGCAGTATTTT
NA,TRBV6-5,once,TRBJ1-2,CASSARTVVGGYTF,TGTGCCAGCAGTGCCCGGACGGTGGTGGGTGGCTACACCTTC
TRBD1,TRBV12-3/TRBV12-4,few,TRBJ2-7,CASRPGTGSDEQYF,TGTGCCAGCAGGCCGGGGACAGGGTCCGACGAGCAGTACTTC
NA,TRBV3-1,few,TRBJ2-1,CASESWGGAGDEQFF,TGTGCCAGCGAATCGTGGGGGGGGGCAGGCGATGAGCAGTTCTTC
TRBD1,TRBV29-1,NA,TRBJ2-2,CSVDTGEGWAGELFF,TGCAGCGTAGACACAGGGGAAGGATGGGCCGGGGAGCTGTTTTTT
TRBD2,TRBV6-5,few,TRBJ2-1,CASSYSGLADNSYNEQFF,TGTGCCAGCAGTTACTCTGGGCTAGCGGACAATTCCTACAATGAGCAGTTCTTC
NA,TRBV12-3/TRBV12-4,once,TRBJ2-7,CASSTRENYEQYF,TGTGCCAGTAGTACCCGGGAGAACTACGAGCAGTACTTC
NA,TRBV7-9,NA,TRBJ1-2,CASSPTEGGYTF,TGTGCCAGCAGCCCCACAGAGGGGGGCTACACCTTC
TRBD2,TRBV20-1,NA,TRBJ2-3,CSATVRGAPRPDTQYF,TGCAGTGCTACAGTGCGGGGGGCACCGCGCCCGGATACGCAGTATTTT
NA,TRBV10-3,NA,TRBJ2-2,CAISDPGTANTGELFF,TGTGCCATCAGTGACCCGGGGACTGCGAACACCGGGGAGCTGTTTTTT
NA,TRBV12-3/TRBV12-4,NA,TRBJ2-7,CASSHGWETYEQYF,TGTGCCAGCAGTCACGGGTGGGAGACCTACGAGCAGTACTTC
NA,TRBV24-1,few,TRBJ2-7,CATSDLPGGLPYEQYF,TGTGCCACCAGTGACCTCCCCGGGGGCCTACCCTACGAGCAGTACTTC
NA,TRBV5-1,NA,TRBJ2-1,CASYTGPGTTEQFF,TGCGCCAGCTATACGGGGCCGGGCACCACCGAGCAGTTCTTC
NA,TRBV10-2,NA,TRBJ1-2,CASSESVDPVYGYTF,TGCGCCAGCAGTGAGTCGGTAGATCCCGTCTATGGCTACACCTTC
TRBD1,TRBV5-1,many,TRBJ2-3,CASSRGQGSTDTQYF,TGCGCCAGCAGCCGAGGACAGGGTAGCACAGATACGCAGTATTTT